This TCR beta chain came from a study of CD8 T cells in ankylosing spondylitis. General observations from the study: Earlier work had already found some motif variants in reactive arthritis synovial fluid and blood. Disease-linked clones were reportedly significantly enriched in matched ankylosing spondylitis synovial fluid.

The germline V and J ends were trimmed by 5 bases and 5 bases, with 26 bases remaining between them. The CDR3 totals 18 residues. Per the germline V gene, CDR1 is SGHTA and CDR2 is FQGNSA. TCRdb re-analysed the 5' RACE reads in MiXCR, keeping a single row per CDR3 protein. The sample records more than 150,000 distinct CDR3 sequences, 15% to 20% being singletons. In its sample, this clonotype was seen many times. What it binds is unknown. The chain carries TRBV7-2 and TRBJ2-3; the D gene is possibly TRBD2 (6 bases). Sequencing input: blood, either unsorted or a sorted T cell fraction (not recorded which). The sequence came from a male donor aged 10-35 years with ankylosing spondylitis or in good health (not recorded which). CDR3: CASSASPPGRGSLDTQYF. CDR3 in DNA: TGTGCCAGCAGCGCCTCTCCCCCGGGGCGGGGATCCTTAGATACGCAGTATTTT.